The 26 T cell receptor beta chains below come from one sample, sequenced in a study of blood T cell repertoires in COVID-19. The table came from immunoSEQ multiplex PCR; TCRdb's copy has only in-frame clones and leaves some out. Of some 46,000 clones listed, 87% were seen once; the top ten hold about 4.7%. Sequencing was performed on peripheral blood. These receptors all come from a human donor in a cohort sampled during active COVID-19.

The chain joins TRBV6-5 to TRBJ2-5; TRBD1 might be the D (6 bases). V was trimmed by 6 bases and J by 5 bases, leaving 16 bases between them. Per germline, CDR1 MNHEY and CDR2 SVGAGI. There are 14 residues in the CDR3. DNA for the CDR3: TGTGCCAGCAGCCCCTCAGGGGATGCGGAGACCCAGTACTTC. Translating it yields CASSPSGDAETQYF.

The chain recombines TRBV28 with TRBJ1-6, with TRBD1 matching 7 bases. This CDR3 region has 14 residues. Germline V gene lookup returns CDR1 MDHEN and CDR2 SYDVKM. The V segment lost 5 bases and the J segment 5 bases; nucleotides outside the gene matches: 3. The DNA for the CDR3 is TGTGCCAGCAGTGTACAGGGGAATAATTCACCCCTCCACTTT. It specifies CASSVQGNNSPLHF.

J is TRBJ2-3 and V is TRBV7-9; D gene ambiguous. Trimming left V 1 base short and J 0 bases short, with 17 bases between. Germline CDR1 SEHNR, CDR2 FQNEAQ (reference sequence). This CDR3 has 18 amino acids. The CDR3 loop reads CASSLELWAPSSTDTQYF. For the CDR3, the DNA is TGTGCCAGCAGCTTAGAGCTTTGGGCGCCGTCTAGCACAGATACGCAGTATTTT.

This sequence joins TRBV21-1 and TRBJ2-5; TRBD2 was called by the table and not checked on the DNA. TRBV21-1 is an annotated pseudogene. The CDR3 consists of 14 residues. CDR3 nucleotides: TGTGCCAGCGGGCCGCGGCGGGCTGGAGAGACCCAGTACTTC. It codes for CASGPRRAGETQYF.

The chain employs TRBV3-1 (or the pseudogene TRBV3-2) and TRBJ2-7, with D perhaps TRBD1 (6 bases). The CDR3 consists of 16 residues. CDR1 is LGHDT, CDR2 YNNKEL, per germline (reference sequence). V was pared by 2 bases and J by 1 base, with 15 bases between. The CDR3: CASSQTGTVFSYEQYF. In nucleotides, the CDR3 is TGTGCCAGCAGCCAAACAGGGACCGTGTTTTCCTACGAGCAGTACTTC.

This chain uses TRBV18 with TRBJ2-4, with D possibly matching TRBD2 (5 bases). Germline CDR1 reads KGHSH; CDR2 reads LQKENI. The CDR3 runs to 16 residues. Deletions cut 0 bases from V and 4 bases from J, with 13 bases between. The CDR3 protein is CASSPPATIGKNIQYF. CDR3 nucleotides: TGTGCCAGCTCACCACCAGCGACTATTGGAAAAAACATTCAGTACTTC.

DNA for the CDR3: TGTGCCAGCACCCGGACAGGGGCAAGAGATACGCAGTATTTT. Its translation: CASTRTGARDTQYF. The V call is TRBV7-2, the J call TRBJ2-3; 9 positions match TRBD1. This CDR3 region has 14 residues. J lost 5 bases, V lost 7 bases, and 7 bases had no gene match. CDR1 and CDR2 (germline): SGHTA, FQGNSA.

This clone was detected only once. CDR3 bases: TGCAGCGTTGTGGGCAAGTGGGGCTACACCTTC. Translation: CSVVGKWGYTF. The rearrangement uses TRBV29-1 and TRBJ1-2; D is undetermined. The CDR3 consists of 11 residues. Germline V gene sequence: CDR1 SQVTM, CDR2 ANQGSEA. Trimming pared 4 bases from V and 8 bases from J, leaving 11 bases between.

The chain joins TRBV4-2 to TRBJ2-7; TRBD2 matches at 16 bases. This CDR3 contains 20 residues. Germline values: CDR1 LGHNA, CDR2 YNFKEQ. V was clipped by 0 bases and J by 1 base; unmatched bases: 9. For the CDR3, the DNA is TGTGCCAGCAGCCAAGATCCATCGGGACTAGCGGGAGGGCCGTCCTACGAGCAGTACTTC. Translation: CASSQDPSGLAGGPSYEQYF.

The genes are TRBV3-1 (or the pseudogene TRBV3-2) and TRBJ2-5; 7 nucleotides line up with TRBD2. Germline trimming cut 4 bases from V and 7 bases from J; bases unmatched to any gene: 9. The CDR3 is 14 residues long. Germline values: CDR1 LGHDT, CDR2 YNNKEL (reference sequence). The CDR3 loop reads CASSPGGGRVTQYF. DNA for the CDR3: TGTGCCAGCAGCCCTGGGGGAGGGCGGGTGACCCAGTACTTC.

The chain uses TRBV7-9 and TRBJ2-1, with 7 bases fitting TRBD2. The germline V gene encodes CDR1 SEHNR and CDR2 FQNEAQ (reference sequence). J was trimmed by 3 bases and V by 2 bases; bases with no gene match: 4. The CDR3 runs to 15 residues. The CDR3 nucleotides are TGTGCCAGCAGCTTATCTGGACTAGTCTACAATGAGCAGTTCTTC. It specifies CASSLSGLVYNEQFF.

This chain joins TRBV15 and TRBJ2-1; 7 bases are a match to TRBD2. CDR3 length: 16 residues. The V and J ends lost 1 base and 9 bases, in that order; junction bases with no gene match: 12. The germline gives CDR1 LNHNV, CDR2 YYDKDF (reference sequence). The chain's CDR3 is CATSRVGAGRVSEQFF. The CDR3 DNA sequence: TGTGCCACCAGCAGAGTAGGAGCGGGAAGGGTGAGTGAGCAGTTCTTC.

This chain links TRBV7-2 with TRBJ1-2, with 8 bases lining up with TRBD1. With V trimmed by 4 bases and J by 10 bases, 8 bases remained unmatched. The CDR3 is 13 residues long. Germline V gives CDR1 SGHTA, CDR2 FQGNSA. This CDR3 reads CASSSPGQAAYTF. CDR3 bases: TGTGCCAGCAGCTCTCCGGGACAGGCCGCCTACACCTTC.

The genes are TRBV29-1 and TRBJ2-1, with D possibly being TRBD2 (6 bases). The CDR3 loop spans 15 amino acids. Germline-derived CDR1 and CDR2 are SQVTM and ANQGSEA. V was pared by 4 bases and J by 2 bases, with 15 bases between. The CDR3 bases are TGCAGCGTTGGGAGTCGGGAGTGGGCCTACAATGAGCAGTTCTTC. Encoded protein: CSVGSREWAYNEQFF.

This clone was seen a few times. The V gene is TRBV29-1, the J gene TRBJ2-7; D gene ambiguous. The CDR3 has 14 amino acids. Germline V CDR1 and CDR2: SQVTM, ANQGSEA. V shed 7 bases and J shed 3 bases, with 19 bases lying between them. CDR3 sequence: CSASQGGGYYEQYF. The CDR3 nucleotides are TGCAGCGCCTCACAAGGCGGCGGCTACTACGAGCAGTACTTC.

The chain links TRBV7-9 to TRBJ2-3; D gene ambiguous. Germline V gene data show CDR1 as SEHNR and CDR2 as FQNEAQ (reference sequence). Trimming left V 2 bases short and J 5 bases short, with 8 bases between. The CDR3 is made up of 13 amino acids. The CDR3: CASSLLAEDTQYF. The DNA of the CDR3 is TGTGCCAGCAGCTTATTGGCAGAAGATACGCAGTATTTT.

The chain carries TRBV9 and TRBJ2-2, with TRBD1 as a possible D gene (6 bases). The germline V gene encodes CDR1 SGDLS and CDR2 YYNGEE. The CDR3 length is 17 residues. Trimming removed 6 bases at V and 2 bases at J, with 20 bases between. The CDR3 region is CASTLESVGQNTGELFF. DNA for the CDR3: TGTGCCAGCACCCTCGAAAGCGTGGGACAAAACACCGGGGAGCTGTTTTTT.

In its sample, this clone was seen once. The chain links TRBV27 to TRBJ2-7; possible D gene TRBD1, 5 bases. CDR1 is MNHEY and CDR2 is SMNVEV in the germline V gene (reference sequence). The CDR3 is 14 residues long. V lost 4 bases and J lost 3, with 13 bases in between. This CDR3 is CASSSPHQGYEQYF. The CDR3 DNA reads as TGTGCCAGCAGTTCACCACACCAGGGCTACGAGCAGTACTTC.

The J gene is TRBJ2-7, the V gene TRBV29-1; D gene unclear. CDR3 length: 12 amino acids. The germline CDR1 and CDR2 sequences are SQVTM and ANQGSEA. The V gene lost 7 bases and the J gene lost 0 bases, with 10 bases spanning the gap. The CDR3, as DNA: TGCAGCGCCACCGCTAACTCCTACGAGCAGTACTTC. It codes for CSATANSYEQYF.

The chain carries TRBV7-9 and TRBJ2-3, with 10 bases that match TRBD2. The CDR3 has 14 residues. The germline V gene has CDR1 SEHNR and CDR2 FQNEAQ (reference sequence). V dropped 3 bases and J dropped 6; count of bases not matched to a gene: 3. Here the CDR3 DNA reads TGTGCCAGCAGCTTGGGGACTAGCGCCGATACGCAGTATTTT. Amino acids: CASSLGTSADTQYF.

The J gene is TRBJ1-6, the V gene TRBV7-2, with D unclear. The CDR3 length is 14 residues. Looked up from germline, CDR1 is SGHTA and CDR2 is FQGNSA. V lost 0 bases to trimming and J lost 8 bases, with 8 bases between them. The CDR3 protein is CASSLAQNYSPLHF. For the CDR3, the DNA is TGTGCCAGCAGCTTAGCCCAGAATTATTCACCCCTCCACTTT.

The chain couples TRBV7-3 to TRBJ2-2; TRBD2 agrees at 10 bases. V dropped 3 bases and J dropped 5; count of bases not matched to a gene: 6. Germline-derived CDR1 and CDR2 are SGHTA and FQGTGA. The CDR3 is 16 residues long. The DNA for the CDR3 is TGTGCCAGCAGCTTTACCAGCGGGAGGGGGACCGGGGAGCTGTTTTTT. Amino acids: CASSFTSGRGTGELFF.

V gene TRBV4-1 combines with J gene TRBJ2-7; 7 bases fit TRBD2. Germline V gene lookup returns CDR1 MGHRA and CDR2 YSYEKL. The CDR3 is made up of 16 amino acids. Germline trimming cut 4 bases from V and 2 bases from J; bases unmatched to any gene: 11. The CDR3 spells CASSRGERGIAYEQYF. In nucleotides, the CDR3 is TGCGCCAGCAGCCGAGGGGAGCGGGGCATAGCCTACGAGCAGTACTTC.

The J gene is TRBJ2-7, the V gene TRBV28; 7 positions match TRBD2. J gave up 10 bases and V 10 bases, and 10 bases lay outside the gene matches. Germline V gene lookup returns CDR1 MDHEN and CDR2 SYDVKM. The CDR3 is 11 residues long. This CDR3 reads CATQGLDLQYF. Written as DNA, the CDR3 is TGTGCCACCCAAGGACTAGACTTACAGTACTTC.

This chain joins TRBV4-3 and TRBJ2-1, with D tentatively TRBD1 (6 bases). CDR1 LGHNA and CDR2 YSLEER come from the germline V gene. The ends were cut back, 5 bases at V and 3 bases at J, with 14 bases in the middle. The CDR3 sequence is 15 residues long. This CDR3 reads CASSISRTDYNEQFF. The CDR3 nucleotides read TGCGCCAGCAGCATTAGTCGGACAGACTACAATGAGCAGTTCTTC.

In this sample, this clone turned up a few times. The rearrangement links TRBV6-5 to TRBJ2-7; 9 bases map to TRBD1. Looked up from germline, CDR1 is MNHEY and CDR2 is SVGAGI. The CDR3 has 14 amino acids. V lost 5 bases, J lost 3 bases, and 5 bases stayed unmatched. The CDR3 region has the DNA TGTGCCAGCAGTATGGGACAGGGAGGCTACGAGCAGTACTTC. Translated, it gives CASSMGQGGYEQYF.